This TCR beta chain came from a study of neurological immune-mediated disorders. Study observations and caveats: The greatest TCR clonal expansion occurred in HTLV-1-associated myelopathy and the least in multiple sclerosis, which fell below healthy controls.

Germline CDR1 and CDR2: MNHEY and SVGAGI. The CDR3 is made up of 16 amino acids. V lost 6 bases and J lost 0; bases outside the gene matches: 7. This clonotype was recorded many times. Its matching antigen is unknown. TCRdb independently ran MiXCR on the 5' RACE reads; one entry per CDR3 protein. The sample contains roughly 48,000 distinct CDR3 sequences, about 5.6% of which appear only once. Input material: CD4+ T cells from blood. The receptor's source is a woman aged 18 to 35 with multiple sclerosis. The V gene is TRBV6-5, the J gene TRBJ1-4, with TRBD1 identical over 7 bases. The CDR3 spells CASRRDSAATNEKLFF. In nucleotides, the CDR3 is TGTGCCAGCAGGCGGGACAGCGCCGCAACTAATGAAAAACTGTTTTTT.